The present T cell receptor (beta chain) was sequenced within a study of blood T cell repertoires in COVID-19. Study details: Material from acute and convalescent COVID-19 was sourced from the United States, Italy and Spain. Sources were T cells, B-cell-depleted T cells, or PBMCs; the material itself was cDNA or gDNA.

The assay was immunoSEQ multiplex PCR, and TCRdb's table has in-frame clones only and misses some. The sample carries around 120,000 clones, about 85% recorded once. V dropped 3 bases and J dropped 3; count of bases not matched to a gene: 6. The germline V gene encodes CDR1 LGHDT and CDR2 YNNKEL (reference sequence). The length of the CDR3 is 15 residues. The chain joins TRBV3-1 (or the pseudogene TRBV3-2) to TRBJ2-5; 8 bases are a match to TRBD1. The specimen was peripheral blood. The TCR sequence derives from a man between 35 and 55 years old with active or convalescent COVID-19. The CDR3 bases are TGTGCCAGCAGCCAGCCGGGACAGGCCAAAGAGACCCAGTACTTC. Translating it yields CASSQPGQAKETQYF.